These T cell receptor beta chains were read from a single sample in a study of blood T cell repertoires in COVID-19. Generated by immunoSEQ multiplex PCR, the TCRdb table keeps only in-frame clones and is missing some. The repertoire holds about 230,000 clones, with under 85% as singletons. The sequenced material came from peripheral blood. Receptor source: a woman in her 30s with COVID-19, enrolled during active disease. Both conserved end residues are part of each CDR3. Each record gives: V gene, J gene, D gene, CDR3 length, clone size, CDR3 DNA, CDR3 protein. D genes are given only for firm matches. Size values are once, few and many counts, or a class for expanded clones, and some rows have none.

TRBV24-1	TRBJ2-7	NA	13	NA	TGTGCCACCAGTGATTCGAGGGACTACGAGCAGTACTTC	CATSDSRDYEQYF
TRBV15	TRBJ2-1	TRBD2	17	NA	TGTGCCACCAGCAGAGAACTCCCGCCAGCGGGAGGGGTTGAGCAGTTCTTC	CATSRELPPAGGVEQFF
TRBV2	TRBJ1-5	NA	12	NA	TGTGCCAACAGTGCGGGCAATCAGCCCCAGCATTTT	CANSAGNQPQHF
TRBV19	TRBJ2-3	TRBD2	16	NA	TGTGCCAGTAGTGCACGGACTAGCGGGATCACAGATACGCAGTATTTT	CASSARTSGITDTQYF
TRBV15	TRBJ2-1	NA	16	once	TGTGCCACCAGCAGAGATATGGCGGGGTTGAGGAATGAGCAGTTCTTC	CATSRDMAGLRNEQFF
TRBV15	TRBJ2-1	NA	15	NA	TGTGCCACCAGCGACTACAAGGGGACTCTAGCGGAGCAGTTCTTC	CATSDYKGTLAEQFF
TRBV5-1	TRBJ2-7	TRBD1	13	few	TGCGCCAGCAGCGCGGACAGGGCATACGAGCAGTACTTC	CASSADRAYEQYF
TRBV10-1	TRBJ2-3	NA	15	NA	TGCGCCAGCCATTTTCGGGAGCGAGGAACAGATACGCAGTATTTT	CASHFRERGTDTQYF
TRBV7-3	TRBJ2-6	NA	18	NA	TGTGCCAGCAGCTTAACGGGCCGCGACGGTTCTGGGGCCAACGTCCTGACTTTC	CASSLTGRDGSGANVLTF
TRBV19	TRBJ2-2	TRBD1	18	NA	TGTGCCAGTAGTATGGGGACAGGGGGGTTCTTTTACACCGGGGAGCTGTTTTTT	CASSMGTGGFFYTGELFF
TRBV7-7	TRBJ2-7	TRBD2	16	NA	TGTGCCAGCAGCCCTGCCGGGACTAGCAACTCCTACGAGCAGTACTTC	CASSPAGTSNSYEQYF
TRBV2	TRBJ2-1	TRBD2	12	NA	TGTGCCAGCAGAATCCTAGCGGGGGGAGGGTTCTTC	CASRILAGGGFF
TRBV15	TRBJ1-3	NA	16	NA	TGTGCCACCAGTGCTACAAGACAGATCTCTGGAAACACCATATATTTT	CATSATRQISGNTIYF
TRBV5-4	TRBJ2-1	TRBD2	15	NA	TGTGCCAGCAGACTTGAGGCGGGGGGCCATAATGAGCAGTTCTTC	CASRLEAGGHNEQFF
TRBV7-2	TRBJ2-7	NA	12	NA	TGTGCCAGCAGCTTATGGAGGGACGAGCAGTACTTC	CASSLWRDEQYF
TRBV6-1	TRBJ1-3	NA	15	NA	TGTGCCAGCAGTGATAGTCGGTCAGGAGGAAACACCATATATTTT	CASSDSRSGGNTIYF
TRBV7-9	TRBJ1-3	NA	15	NA	TGTGCCAGCAGCTTAGGAGCAGGCTCTGGAAACACCATATATTTT	CASSLGAGSGNTIYF
TRBV10-3	TRBJ2-6	NA	18	NA	TGTGCCACCACGGATTTTGGGGCAGAGAGCTCTGGGGCCAACGTCCTGACTTTC	CATTDFGAESSGANVLTF
TRBV24-1	TRBJ2-1	TRBD2	16	NA	TGTGCCACCAGTGATCCGCGGGGGGGAGCCTACAATGAGCAGTTCTTC	CATSDPRGGAYNEQFF
TRBV28	TRBJ1-2	TRBD1	14	NA	TGTGCCAGCAGTAGCCCTACGGACAGGCTTGGCTACACCTTC	CASSSPTDRLGYTF
TRBV27	TRBJ2-7	TRBD2	14	NA	TGTGCCAGCAGTCCTGGACTAGTCTCCTACGAGCAGTACTTC	CASSPGLVSYEQYF
TRBV18	TRBJ2-5	NA	13	NA	TGTGCCAGCTCACCAGAGTTACAAGAGACCCAGTACTTC	CASSPELQETQYF
TRBV3-1/TRBV3-2	TRBJ2-1	TRBD2	16	NA	TGTGCCAGCAGCCTCGGACTAGCGGGAGTGCGGAATGAGCAGTTCTTC	CASSLGLAGVRNEQFF
TRBV7-9	TRBJ2-2	NA	12	NA	TGTGCCAGCAGCTTAAAGCCCGGGGAGCTGTTTTTT	CASSLKPGELFF
TRBV10-2	TRBJ1-2	NA	14	NA	TGCGCCAGCAGTGAGTCCAGGGTTGTGGATGGCTACACCTTC	CASSESRVVDGYTF
TRBV4-1	TRBJ1-1	TRBD1	13	NA	TGCGCCAGCAGCCACGACAGGGGTTTTGTAGCTTTCTTT	CASSHDRGFVAFF
TRBV2	TRBJ1-1	NA	14	NA	TGTGCCAGCAGCGTTGACAGGCGGAACACTGAAGCTTTCTTT	CASSVDRRNTEAFF
TRBV5-1	TRBJ2-7	NA	13	NA	TGCGCCAGCAGCACCGGATCTTTGGAGGCGCAGTACTTC	CASSTGSLEAQYF
TRBV19	TRBJ1-1	NA	13	NA	TGTGCCAGTAACCCCCGACAGATACCTGAAGCTTTCTTT	CASNPRQIPEAFF
TRBV18	TRBJ1-1	NA	14	NA	TGTGCCAGCTCACCATGGGCCGGGAACACTGAAGCTTTCTTT	CASSPWAGNTEAFF
TRBV29-1	TRBJ1-5	NA	13	NA	TGCAGCGTAGGGGAGGACGGAGGGCAGCCCCAGCATTTT	CSVGEDGGQPQHF
TRBV5-5	TRBJ2-3	NA	17	few	TGTGCCAGCAGCTTGGGGGTCATTTTCTCAGGGGCAGATACGCAGTATTTT	CASSLGVIFSGADTQYF
TRBV19	TRBJ1-1	NA	17	NA	TGTGCCAGTAGTATTCCTTGGGCCCGAGGGCCTAACACTGAAGCTTTCTTT	CASSIPWARGPNTEAFF
TRBV4-2	TRBJ2-1	NA	16	few	TGTGCCAGCAGCCCATCAACTGGTAACTCCTACAATGAGCAGTTCTTC	CASSPSTGNSYNEQFF
TRBV3-1/TRBV3-2	TRBJ2-1	TRBD2	17	few	TGTGCCAGCAGCCAGGGGGAGCGGGAGGCACGATACAATGAGCAGTTCTTC	CASSQGEREARYNEQFF
TRBV3-1/TRBV3-2	TRBJ1-2	NA	15	NA	TGTGCCAGCAGCCATCCCCCTGGGGGGAGCTATGGCTACACCTTC	CASSHPPGGSYGYTF
TRBV4-3	TRBJ2-1	NA	15	NA	TGCGCCAGCAGCCAATCGGACTATCCCTACAATGAGCAGTTCTTC	CASSQSDYPYNEQFF
TRBV6-6	TRBJ2-3	TRBD1	16	NA	TGTGCCAGCAGCCCCGGACAGGCTCACCTCACAGATACGCAGTATTTT	CASSPGQAHLTDTQYF
TRBV7-7	TRBJ1-6	NA	15	few	TGTGCCAGCAGCTTAAATAGCAGGGTTGGGTCACCCCTCCACTTT	CASSLNSRVGSPLHF
TRBV23-1	TRBJ2-7	TRBD1	18	once	TGCGCCAGCAGTCAATCGTCCCTTCTCGGGACAGGGAAACACGAGCAGTACTTC	CASSQSSLLGTGKHEQYF
TRBV6-5	TRBJ2-7	NA	14	once	TGTGCCAGCAGGGACCCGGGCGGGTCATACGAGCAGTACTTC	CASRDPGGSYEQYF
TRBV27	TRBJ2-7	TRBD1	15	NA	TGTGCCAGCGGGAGACAGACAGGGAGATCCTACGAGCAGTACTTC	CASGRQTGRSYEQYF
TRBV7-2	TRBJ1-1	NA	13	NA	TGTGCCAGCAGCTTAACCGGGAGCACTGAAGCTTTCTTT	CASSLTGSTEAFF
TRBV11-3	TRBJ2-1	NA	15	NA	TGTGCCAGCAGCTTAGCACCTAGCGACTACAATGAGCAGTTCTTC	CASSLAPSDYNEQFF
TRBV19	TRBJ1-1	TRBD1	15	NA	TGTGCCAGTAGATTTCGACAGGGGGGTAACACTGAAGCTTTCTTT	CASRFRQGGNTEAFF
TRBV27	TRBJ2-7	NA	15	few	TGTGCCAGCAGTTTATCCCTAATGCGGTCCTACGAGCAGTACTTC	CASSLSLMRSYEQYF
TRBV27	TRBJ2-5	TRBD2	13	NA	TGTGCCAGCACCCACGGGAGGGGGGAGACCCAGTACTTC	CASTHGRGETQYF
TRBV12-3/TRBV12-4	TRBJ2-3	NA	13	NA	TGTGCCAGCAACCAGGCTAGCACAGATACGCAGTATTTT	CASNQASTDTQYF
TRBV4-3	TRBJ1-1	NA	14	once	TGCGCCAGCAGCCAACGGCCGGGACTTAGTGAAGCTTTCTTT	CASSQRPGLSEAFF
TRBV13	TRBJ1-1	NA	13	once	TGTGCCAGCAGCCCTCAGGGTGACACTGAAGCTTTCTTT	CASSPQGDTEAFF
TRBV6-2/TRBV6-3	TRBJ1-6	NA	14	NA	TGTGCCAGCAGTTACGGCGGAAATAATTCACCCCTCCACTTT	CASSYGGNNSPLHF
TRBV2	TRBJ2-6	TRBD1	22	NA	TGTGCCAGCAGTGGAAATCGTATAGATTTTGAAATCGACAGGGCTGGGGCCAACGTCCTGACTTTC	CASSGNRIDFEIDRAGANVLTF
TRBV6-2/TRBV6-3	TRBJ1-3	NA	16	NA	TGTGCCAGCAGTTCACCTAGGGGATTCTCTGGAAACACCATATATTTT	CASSSPRGFSGNTIYF
TRBV7-3	TRBJ2-2	NA	17	NA	TGTGCCAGCAGCCCCTCTGCGGCGCTAGCGACGACCGGGGAGCTGTTTTTT	CASSPSAALATTGELFF
TRBV10-1	TRBJ2-7	NA	13	NA	TGCGCCAGCAAGCGGCAGGACTCCTACGAGCAGTACTTC	CASKRQDSYEQYF